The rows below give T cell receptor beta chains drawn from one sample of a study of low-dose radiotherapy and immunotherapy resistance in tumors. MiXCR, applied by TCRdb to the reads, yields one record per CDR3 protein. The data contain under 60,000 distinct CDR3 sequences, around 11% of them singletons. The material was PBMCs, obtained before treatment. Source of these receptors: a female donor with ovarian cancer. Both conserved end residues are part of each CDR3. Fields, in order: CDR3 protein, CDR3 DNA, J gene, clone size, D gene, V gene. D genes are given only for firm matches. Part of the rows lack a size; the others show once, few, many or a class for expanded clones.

CDR3 protein: CASTLPGGTSGTGELFF
CDR3 DNA: TGTGCCAGCACCTTGCCGGGGGGGACCTCGGGCACCGGGGAGCTGTTTTTT
J gene: TRBJ2-2
clone size: many
D gene: TRBD2
V gene: TRBV6-1

CDR3 protein: CASSGDSTQPQHF
CDR3 DNA: TGTGCCAGCAGCGGGGACAGTACTCAGCCCCAGCATTTT
J gene: TRBJ1-5
clone size: many
D gene: TRBD1
V gene: TRBV3-1

CDR3 protein: CASSDREVNYEQYF
CDR3 DNA: TGTGCCAGCAGCGACAGGGAGGTTAACTACGAGCAGTACTTC
J gene: TRBJ2-7
clone size: few
D gene: .
V gene: TRBV6-4

CDR3 protein: CSGGTVLVETQYF
CDR3 DNA: TGCAGCGGCGGGACAGTTCTGGTAGAGACCCAGTACTTC
J gene: TRBJ2-5
clone size: .
D gene: .
V gene: TRBV29-1

CDR3 protein: CSARADTPYTEAFF
CDR3 DNA: TGCAGTGCTAGAGCGGACACACCATACACTGAAGCTTTCTTT
J gene: TRBJ1-1
clone size: .
D gene: .
V gene: TRBV20-1

CDR3 protein: CASSKGVSVEKSSYNEQFF
CDR3 DNA: TGTGCCAGCAGCAAAGGGGTTAGCGTGGAGAAGAGCTCCTACAATGAGCAGTTCTTC
J gene: TRBJ2-1
clone size: many
D gene: .
V gene: TRBV21-1

CDR3 protein: CASSPPTAFRSYNEQFF
CDR3 DNA: TGTGCCAGCAGTCCTCCGACAGCCTTTCGCTCCTACAATGAGCAGTTCTTC
J gene: TRBJ2-1
clone size: .
D gene: .
V gene: TRBV27

CDR3 protein: CATLGTSNYEQYF
CDR3 DNA: TGTGCCACCCTGGGGACCTCGAACTACGAGCAGTACTTC
J gene: TRBJ2-7
clone size: many
D gene: .
V gene: TRBV10-3

CDR3 protein: CASSQTTGAGQPQHF
CDR3 DNA: TGCGCCAGCAGCCAGACGACAGGGGCAGGTCAGCCCCAGCATTTT
J gene: TRBJ1-5
clone size: .
D gene: TRBD1
V gene: TRBV4-3

CDR3 protein: CASSLSSYNEQFF
CDR3 DNA: TGTGCCAGCAGCCTCAGCTCCTACAATGAGCAGTTCTTC
J gene: TRBJ2-1
clone size: many
D gene: .
V gene: TRBV27

CDR3 protein: CASSLPGQSYEQYF
CDR3 DNA: TGTGCCAGCAGCTTGCCGGGACAGTCCTACGAGCAGTACTTC
J gene: TRBJ2-7
clone size: .
D gene: TRBD1
V gene: TRBV5-6

CDR3 protein: CASGLFATQGAGNSPLHF
CDR3 DNA: TGTGCTAGTGGTTTATTCGCGACCCAGGGGGCTGGAAATTCACCCCTCCACTTT
J gene: TRBJ1-6
clone size: few
D gene: TRBD1
V gene: TRBV12-5

CDR3 protein: CAISGHASSYEQYF
CDR3 DNA: TGTGCCATCAGTGGGCACGCTAGCTCCTACGAGCAGTACTTC
J gene: TRBJ2-7
clone size: many
D gene: .
V gene: TRBV10-3

CDR3 protein: CASSLWGDRGPTTNEKLFF
CDR3 DNA: TGTGCCAGCAGCTTATGGGGGGACAGGGGCCCCACAACTAATGAAAAACTGTTTTTT
J gene: TRBJ1-4
clone size: many
D gene: TRBD1
V gene: TRBV7-2

CDR3 protein: CATSPQWPTTYEQYF
CDR3 DNA: TGTGCCACGTCCCCCCAGTGGCCGACTACCTACGAGCAGTACTTC
J gene: TRBJ2-7
clone size: many
D gene: .
V gene: TRBV19

CDR3 protein: CASRDNSPLHF
CDR3 DNA: TGTGCCAGCAGAGACAATTCACCCCTCCACTTT
J gene: TRBJ1-6
clone size: many
D gene: .
V gene: TRBV2

CDR3 protein: CASSDRYTSYEQYF
CDR3 DNA: TGTGCCAGCAGTGATAGATACACCTCCTACGAGCAGTACTTC
J gene: TRBJ2-7
clone size: .
D gene: .
V gene: TRBV2

CDR3 protein: CASSLDYRGGDTQYF
CDR3 DNA: TGTGCCAGCAGTTTAGATTACAGGGGAGGGGATACGCAGTATTTT
J gene: TRBJ2-3
clone size: many
D gene: .
V gene: TRBV28

CDR3 protein: CASSQPGPGADTQYF
CDR3 DNA: TGTGCCAGCAGCCAACCGGGCCCTGGGGCAGATACGCAGTATTTT
J gene: TRBJ2-3
clone size: many
D gene: .
V gene: TRBV5-5

CDR3 protein: CAISEYRPEEQYF
CDR3 DNA: TGTGCCATCAGTGAGTATCGGCCGGAGGAGCAGTACTTC
J gene: TRBJ2-7
clone size: many
D gene: .
V gene: TRBV10-3

CDR3 protein: CASSLGGLYGYTF
CDR3 DNA: TGTGCCAGCAGTTTGGGCGGACTCTATGGCTACACCTTC
J gene: TRBJ1-2
clone size: many
D gene: .
V gene: TRBV12-3/TRBV12-4

CDR3 protein: CASSGQGYPDTQYF
CDR3 DNA: TGTGCCAGCTCGGGGCAGGGTTATCCAGATACGCAGTATTTT
J gene: TRBJ2-3
clone size: many
D gene: .
V gene: TRBV6-8

CDR3 protein: CSIMGSGDLGNEQFF
CDR3 DNA: TGCAGCATAATGGGTAGCGGGGACCTCGGCAATGAGCAGTTCTTC
J gene: TRBJ2-1
clone size: many
D gene: TRBD2
V gene: TRBV29-1

CDR3 protein: CSADQGGSYEQYF
CDR3 DNA: TGCAGTGCGGATCAGGGGGGCTCCTACGAGCAGTACTTC
J gene: TRBJ2-7
clone size: many
D gene: .
V gene: TRBV20-1

CDR3 protein: CSARGLAGANEQFF
CDR3 DNA: TGCAGTGCTAGAGGACTAGCGGGAGCGAATGAGCAGTTCTTC
J gene: TRBJ2-1
clone size: many
D gene: TRBD2
V gene: TRBV20-1

CDR3 protein: CASSRDGYLDEQYF
CDR3 DNA: TGTGCCAGCAGCCGCGACGGATACCTGGACGAGCAGTACTTC
J gene: TRBJ2-7
clone size: many
D gene: .
V gene: TRBV11-2

CDR3 protein: CASSSDRGHSYEQCF
CDR3 DNA: TGTGCCAGCAGCTCGGACAGGGGGCACTCCTACGAGCAGTGCTTC
J gene: TRBJ2-7
clone size: .
D gene: TRBD1
V gene: TRBV7-8

CDR3 protein: CASSHRDSSFGYTF
CDR3 DNA: TGTGCCAGCAGTCACCGGGACAGCTCATTTGGCTACACCTTC
J gene: TRBJ1-2
clone size: many
D gene: TRBD1
V gene: TRBV12-3/TRBV12-4

CDR3 protein: CASSPDRGGPYEQYF
CDR3 DNA: TGTGCCAGCAGTCCAGACAGGGGGGGGCCCTACGAGCAGTACTTC
J gene: TRBJ2-7
clone size: many
D gene: TRBD1
V gene: TRBV12-3/TRBV12-4

CDR3 protein: CASSLEGSAQYF
CDR3 DNA: TGCGCCAGCAGCTTGGAGGGCTCAGCGCAGTACTTC
J gene: TRBJ2-7
clone size: many
D gene: .
V gene: TRBV5-1

CDR3 protein: CASRSAGGWNEQFF
CDR3 DNA: TGTGCCAGTAGGTCGGCAGGGGGCTGGAATGAGCAGTTCTTC
J gene: TRBJ2-1
clone size: many
D gene: TRBD1
V gene: TRBV5-4

CDR3 protein: CASSRTGGWNTGELFF
CDR3 DNA: TGTGCCAGCAGCCGGACAGGGGGCTGGAACACCGGGGAGCTGTTTTTT
J gene: TRBJ2-2
clone size: .
D gene: TRBD1
V gene: TRBV13

CDR3 protein: CASSREQGAEAFF
CDR3 DNA: TGTGCCAGCAGTCGAGAACAGGGCGCTGAAGCTTTCTTT
J gene: TRBJ1-1
clone size: few
D gene: .
V gene: TRBV12-3/TRBV12-4

CDR3 protein: CASSPLAGLNEQFF
CDR3 DNA: TGTGCCAGCAGCCCCCTAGCGGGACTTAATGAGCAGTTCTTC
J gene: TRBJ2-1
clone size: few
D gene: TRBD2
V gene: TRBV9

CDR3 protein: CAHSPSSQGYEQYF
CDR3 DNA: TGTGCCCACTCCCCCTCCTCACAGGGTTACGAGCAGTACTTC
J gene: TRBJ2-7
clone size: many
D gene: .
V gene: TRBV10-3

CDR3 protein: CASSLVGGINEQYF
CDR3 DNA: TGTGCCAGCAGCTTAGTGGGAGGGATTAACGAGCAGTACTTC
J gene: TRBJ2-7
clone size: many
D gene: TRBD2
V gene: TRBV7-2

CDR3 protein: CASSPKTQEQYF
CDR3 DNA: TGTGCCAGCAGCCCCAAAACCCAAGAGCAGTACTTC
J gene: TRBJ2-7
clone size: many
D gene: .
V gene: TRBV27

CDR3 protein: CASSSGTRETQYF
CDR3 DNA: TGTGCCAGCAGCAGCGGGACCCGGGAGACCCAGTACTTC
J gene: TRBJ2-5
clone size: many
D gene: TRBD2
V gene: TRBV5-6

CDR3 protein: CASSPGQGNEKLFF
CDR3 DNA: TGTGCCAGCAGTCCGGGACAGGGGAATGAAAAACTGTTTTTT
J gene: TRBJ1-4
clone size: many
D gene: TRBD1
V gene: TRBV5-5

CDR3 protein: CASSQVGGGLLYEQFF
CDR3 DNA: TGTGCCAGCAGCCAAGTCGGCGGGGGTTTACTCTATGAGCAGTTCTTC
J gene: TRBJ2-1
clone size: many
D gene: TRBD2
V gene: TRBV3-1

CDR3 protein: CAISRGQDSYEQYF
CDR3 DNA: TGTGCCATCAGTCGGGGACAGGACTCCTACGAGCAGTACTTC
J gene: TRBJ2-7
clone size: many
D gene: TRBD1
V gene: TRBV10-3

CDR3 protein: CASSLAMGFQSNGYTF
CDR3 DNA: TGTGCCAGCAGTTTAGCGATGGGTTTCCAATCCAATGGCTACACCTTC
J gene: TRBJ1-2
clone size: many
D gene: .
V gene: TRBV12-3/TRBV12-4

CDR3 protein: CASSFRTGIGNTEAFF
CDR3 DNA: TGTGCCAGCAGCTTTAGGACAGGGATCGGGAACACTGAAGCTTTCTTT
J gene: TRBJ1-1
clone size: many
D gene: TRBD1
V gene: TRBV7-9

CDR3 protein: CASSLRQVETYEQYF
CDR3 DNA: TGCGCCAGCAGCCTGCGACAGGTGGAGACCTACGAGCAGTACTTC
J gene: TRBJ2-7
clone size: few
D gene: .
V gene: TRBV4-3

CDR3 protein: CASGGYQGSYEQYF
CDR3 DNA: TGTGCCAGCGGGGGATATCAGGGATCCTACGAGCAGTACTTC
J gene: TRBJ2-7
clone size: many
D gene: .
V gene: TRBV28

CDR3 protein: CASSLVDTPRETQYF
CDR3 DNA: TGTGCTAGCAGCTTAGTAGACACCCCCCGGGAGACCCAGTACTTC
J gene: TRBJ2-5
clone size: many
D gene: .
V gene: TRBV7-7

CDR3 protein: CSAPGGGTGELFF
CDR3 DNA: TGCAGCGCCCCGGGGGGCGGCACCGGGGAGCTGTTTTTT
J gene: TRBJ2-2
clone size: many
D gene: .
V gene: TRBV29-1

CDR3 protein: CSAITGYEQYF
CDR3 DNA: TGCAGCGCGATTACAGGGTATGAGCAGTACTTC
J gene: TRBJ2-7
clone size: many
D gene: .
V gene: TRBV29-1

CDR3 protein: CASRTGALLNEKLFF
CDR3 DNA: TGTGCCAGCAGGACAGGGGCTCTTCTTAATGAAAAACTGTTTTTT
J gene: TRBJ1-4
clone size: many
D gene: TRBD1
V gene: TRBV2

CDR3 protein: CSPGTPAHDTQYF
CDR3 DNA: TGCAGTCCAGGGACTCCCGCGCACGATACGCAGTATTTT
J gene: TRBJ2-3
clone size: .
D gene: .
V gene: TRBV20-1